These 28 T cell receptor beta chains were all obtained from the same sample, sequenced in a study of blood T cells in healthy people across ages. For the second PCR, which ran for roughly 6 to 12 cycles, a sample-barcoded 5' primer and a J-beta primer mix were used. TCRdb fed the 5' RACE reads into MiXCR, producing one record per CDR3 protein. The sample includes 730,000 or so distinct CDR3 sequences, about 40% of them seen just once. The sequenced sample was blood. These receptors originate from an older woman in good health.

This clonotype turned up a few times. The CDR3 DNA follows: TGTGCCAGCAGCCAAGAAAGGCGAGAGGGGAATAGGAGAAACATTCAGTACTTC. Protein sequence: CASSQERREGNRRNIQYF. V is TRBV3-1 and J is TRBJ2-4; the D gene could be TRBD1 or TRBD2 (5 bases each). Germline V gene lookup returns CDR1 LGHDT and CDR2 YNNKEL (reference sequence). The CDR3 has 18 residues. The ends were cut back, 0 bases at V and 6 bases at J, with 21 bases in the middle.

Many counts were recorded for this clonotype. The chain links TRBV5-1 to TRBJ2-1, with TRBD2 matching over 9 bases. The junction had 6 bases not matched to a gene; V was cut back by 6 bases and J by 8 bases. CDR3 length: 13 amino acids. CDR1 is SGHRS, CDR2 YFSETQ, per germline. As DNA, the CDR3 is TGCGCCAGCAAAGGGACTAGCAAAGATGAGCAGTTCTTC. Translated, it gives CASKGTSKDEQFF.

CDR3 protein: CASSHERERLYF. In nucleotides, the CDR3 is TGTGCCAGCAGCCATGAGCGGGAACGACTGTATTTT. This rearrangement joins TRBV7-6 to TRBJ2-3, with 7 bases identical to TRBD2. The CDR3 sequence is 12 residues long. Per the germline V gene, CDR1 is SGHVS and CDR2 is FNYEAQ. V was pared by 5 bases and J by 14 bases, with 10 bases of the junction left unmatched.

V is TRBV11-3 and J is TRBJ1-5; no clear D gene. CDR1 is SGHNT, CDR2 YENEEA, per germline. V was cut by 3 bases and J by 6 bases, with 21 bases left in between. This CDR3 comprises 17 residues. The CDR3 bases are TGTGCCAGCAGCTTCCCTGGGCCTCCCCCCACGGGTCAGCCCCAGCATTTT. It codes for CASSFPGPPPTGQPQHF.

The chain employs TRBV18 and TRBJ1-1, with D hard to call. V was clipped by 3 bases and J by 1 base, with 9 bases between them. The CDR3 has 14 residues. Germline V lookup: CDR1 KGHSH, CDR2 LQKENI. CDR3 sequence: CASSPAWENTEAFF. CDR3 sequence (DNA): TGTGCCAGCTCACCGGCTTGGGAGAACACTGAAGCTTTCTTT.

This clonotype was seen repeatedly, ten times or more. V usage is TRBV27 and J usage is TRBJ1-4, with a possible D match to TRBD1 (6 bases). The CDR3 spans 14 residues. Per germline, CDR1 MNHEY and CDR2 SMNVEV (reference sequence). V shed 6 bases and J shed 4 bases, with 12 bases lying between them. Here the CDR3 reads CASSRDRNNEKLFF. The CDR3 DNA is TGTGCCAGCAGCCGCGACAGGAATAATGAAAAACTGTTTTTT. Combining the CDR3 with reference TRBV27 and TRBJ1-4 gives the whole variable domain EAQVTQNPRYLITVTGKKLTVTCSQNMNHEYMSWYRQDPGLGLRQIYYSMNVEVTDKGDVPEGYKVSRKEKRNFPLILESPSPNQTSLYFCASSRDRNNEKLFFGSGTQLSVL.

This clonotype appeared a few times. V and J are TRBV7-2 and TRBJ2-3, with D possibly being TRBD2 (6 bases). This CDR3 has 17 residues. Per germline, CDR1 SGHTA and CDR2 FQGNSA. V shed 1 base and J shed 1 base, with 15 bases lying between them. In nucleotides, the CDR3 is TGTGCCAGCAGCTTAGGGGGTTTGGCGGGGCGCACAGATACGCAGTATTTT. Translated: CASSLGGLAGRTDTQYF.

Only a few counts were recorded for this clonotype. Its ends do not fully match the called genes, so a read error is possible. The V and J genes are TRBV9 and TRBJ2-6, with 7 positions matching TRBD2. The germline gives CDR1 SGDLS, CDR2 YYNGEE. The CDR3 has 18 residues. The CDR3 is CASSVADGRSPGANVLTF. As DNA, the CDR3 is TGTGCCAGTAGCGTAGCTGACGGGAGGTCCCCTGGGGCCAACGTCCTGACTTTC.

The sample holds a few counts of this clonotype. The CDR3 nucleotides read TGTGCCAGCAGTTTACGAGGTTGGCGGGGGAACTACAATGAGCAGTTCTTC. This encodes CASSLRGWRGNYNEQFF. The chain links TRBV27 to TRBJ2-1, with TRBD2 identical over 7 bases. Germline trimming cut 2 bases from V and 3 bases from J; bases unmatched to any gene: 10. The CDR3 loop spans 17 amino acids. Per the germline V gene, CDR1 is MNHEY and CDR2 is SMNVEV (reference sequence).

Concerning this clonotype: An end of the junction does not agree with germline; a read error may underlie this. The chain links TRBV3-1 to TRBJ2-1, with D possibly matching TRBD2 (6 bases). Germline loops: CDR1 LGHDT, CDR2 YNNKEL (reference sequence). The CDR3 has 14 residues. The CDR3 nucleotides read TGTGTCAGCAGCCAAGATTCACTAGCAGATGAGCAGTTCTTC. As protein: CVSSQDSLADEQFF.

This clonotype was found a few times. This chain connects TRBV18 to TRBJ2-1; 7 bases are a match to TRBD2. The V segment lost 0 bases and the J segment 7 bases; nucleotides outside the gene matches: 9. Germline CDR1 is KGHSH and CDR2 is LQKENI. CDR3 size: 16 residues. CDR3: CASSPPGGNSLNEQFF. CDR3 bases: TGTGCCAGCTCACCACCGGGGGGGAATAGTCTAAATGAGCAGTTCTTC.

A single count supports this clonotype. For the CDR3, the DNA is TGTGCCAGCAGTTTAATGTCTGACAGGGAGACCCAGTACTTC. Amino acids: CASSLMSDRETQYF. The V call is TRBV12-3 or TRBV12-4, the J call TRBJ2-7; D possibly corresponds to TRBD1 (6 bases). The DNA end is a closer match to TRBJ2-5, so the J assignment may be wrong. CDR3 length: 14 residues.

Notes on this clonotype: One end of the junction varies from germline; a read error may be responsible. V gene TRBV18 combines with J gene TRBJ1-1; no firm D call. This CDR3 has 15 amino acids. From germline, CDR1 is KGHSH and CDR2 LQKENI. The CDR3, as DNA: TGTGCCAACTCACTCGCAGGTAATCTGAACACTGAAGCTTTCTTT. Protein: CANSLAGNLNTEAFF. The variable domain in full, completed from reference TRBV18 and TRBJ1-1, reads NAGVMQNPRHLVRRRGQEARLRCSPMKGHSHVYWYRQLPEEGLKFMVYLQKENIIDESGMPKERFSAEFPKEGPSILRIQQVVRGDSAAYFCANSLAGNLNTEAFFGQGTRLTVV.

In its sample, this clonotype was seen a few times. This rearrangement joins TRBV6-2 or TRBV6-3 to TRBJ2-5; D gene unclear. CDR1 is MNHEY and CDR2 is SVGEGT in the germline V gene. The CDR3 has 13 amino acids. V was clipped by 2 bases and J by 11 bases, with 15 bases between them. The CDR3 nucleotides read TGTGCCAGCAGTTACGGGGTAGTCGATGAGCAGTACTTC. Translation: CASSYGVVDEQYF.

V and J are TRBV3-1 and TRBJ2-5, with no clear D. The V end was cut by 2 bases, the J end by 4 bases, with 5 bases between. Germline V gene data show CDR1 as LGHDT and CDR2 as YNNKEL (reference sequence). CDR3 length: 12 residues. The CDR3, as DNA: TGTGCCAGCAGCCAAATACGAGAGACCCAGTACTTC. This sequence encodes CASSQIRETQYF.

The chain employs TRBV20-1 and TRBJ1-2, with D unclear. Germline assignment: CDR1 DFQATT and CDR2 SNEGSKA (reference sequence). V gave up 5 bases and J gave up 6 bases, with 16 bases separating them. The CDR3 has 13 amino acids. CDR3 amino acids: CSAASYLRDGYTF. CDR3 in DNA: TGCAGTGCTGCTAGCTATTTAAGGGATGGCTACACCTTC.

This clonotype showed up just a few times. The chain recombines TRBV5-1 with TRBJ2-5; 7 nucleotides line up with TRBD1. The V and J ends lost 7 bases and 5 bases, in that order; junction bases with no gene match: 5. CDR1 is SGHRS, CDR2 YFSETQ, per germline. This CDR3 has 12 residues. This CDR3 reads CASGRQGETQYF. CDR3 DNA: TGCGCCAGCGGAAGACAGGGTGAGACCCAGTACTTC.

This clonotype was seen more than once but under ten times. The rearrangement joins TRBV18 to TRBJ2-5; possible D gene TRBD1, 6 bases. Trimming shortened V by 4 bases and J by 1 base, and 16 bases separated the two germline ends. CDR1 and CDR2 from the germline V gene are KGHSH and LQKENI. The CDR3 covers 16 residues. The DNA of the CDR3 is TGTGCCAGCTCACTATTTAATCGGGACATCCAAGAGACCCAGTACTTC. Translated, it gives CASSLFNRDIQETQYF.

This chain joins TRBV11-2 and TRBJ2-7; 9 bases match TRBD2. After removal of 4 bases from V and 3 bases from J, the junction contained 10 bases not matched to a gene. The CDR3 length is 16 residues. CDR1 is SGHAT and CDR2 is FQNNGV in the germline V gene. CDR3: CASSWRSSGADYEQYF. The CDR3 nucleotides read TGTGCCAGCAGCTGGAGATCTAGCGGGGCGGACTACGAGCAGTACTTC.

There are a few counts of this clonotype. V gene TRBV7-2 combines with J gene TRBJ2-3, with D possibly being TRBD1 (7 bases). CDR3 size: 16 residues. Trimming left V 5 bases short and J 3 bases short, with 18 bases between. The germline CDR1 and CDR2 sequences are SGHTA and FQGNSA. The CDR3 protein is CASSAGGLLRTDTQYF. For the CDR3, the DNA is TGTGCCAGCAGCGCAGGGGGGTTGTTAAGAACAGATACGCAGTATTTT.

This clonotype was counted at least ten times. The chain employs TRBV27 and TRBJ2-7, with 10 bases aligning to TRBD1. The V gene's germline CDR1 is MNHEY and CDR2 SMNVEV (reference sequence). The CDR3 is made up of 15 amino acids. Germline trimming cut 2 bases from V and 2 bases from J; bases unmatched to any gene: 3. CDR3 sequence reads: CASSLKGQGPYEQYF. CDR3 DNA sequence: TGTGCCAGCAGTTTAAAGGGACAGGGGCCCTACGAGCAGTACTTC.

On this clonotype itself: One base away lies a much larger clone, so this may be a sequencing read error. This chain joins TRBV7-3 and TRBJ2-1; possible D gene TRBD2, 5 bases. The better agreement between TRBJ2-7 and the DNA end casts doubt on the J call. In germline, CDR1 is SGHTA, CDR2 FQGTGA. There are 13 residues in the CDR3. The CDR3 protein is CASSLGAVNEQYF. The DNA of the CDR3 is TGTGCCAGCAGCTTAGGAGCGGTCAATGAGCAGTACTTC.

This clonotype was counted between two and nine times. This chain links TRBV12-3 or TRBV12-4 with TRBJ1-6; tentatively, D is TRBD1 (5 bases). This CDR3 comprises 13 residues. V lost 6 bases and J 5 bases, leaving 8 bases between the germline ends. For the CDR3, the DNA is TGTGCCAGCAGCCCGGGACATAATTCACCCCTCCACTTT. Protein: CASSPGHNSPLHF.

The chain has TRBV3-1 and TRBJ2-3; the D is unclear. This CDR3 has 15 residues. The germline CDR1 and CDR2 sequences are LGHDT and YNNKEL (reference sequence). V was shortened by 7 bases and J by 1 base, with 15 bases between the two germline ends. The CDR3 nucleotides read TGTGCCAGCACCTTAACCGACGGGCGCACAGATACGCAGTATTTT. Protein sequence: CASTLTDGRTDTQYF.

This clonotype has more than one count but fewer than ten. The rearrangement joins TRBV24-1 to TRBJ2-1; no definite D call. Trimming pared 3 bases from V and 7 bases from J, leaving 12 bases between. The CDR3 extends over 14 amino acids. Germline CDR1 and CDR2: KGHDR and SFDVKD. In DNA form, the CDR3 reads TGTGCCACCAGTGATGCAAGACGCCAAAATGAGCAGTTCTTC. Amino acid sequence: CATSDARRQNEQFF.

This clonotype was detected many times. The chain joins TRBV12-3 or TRBV12-4 to TRBJ2-7; 9 bases fit TRBD2. CDR3 length equals 15 residues. J was trimmed by 4 bases and V by 6 bases; bases with no gene match: 10. Written as DNA, the CDR3 is TGTGCCAGCAGCCGTCAGGTTGCGGGGGGGTACGAGCAGTACTTC. Translation gives CASSRQVAGGYEQYF.

This clonotype showed up just a few times. The J gene is TRBJ2-4, the V gene TRBV29-1; a possible D gene is TRBD2 (6 bases). The CDR3 totals 14 residues. V lost 6 bases to trimming and J lost 0 bases, with 12 bases between them. The germline gives CDR1 SQVTM, CDR2 ANQGSEA. CDR3 sequence reads: CSVEGGLAKNIQYF. Written as DNA, the CDR3 is TGCAGCGTAGAGGGAGGACTAGCCAAAAACATTCAGTACTTC.

A word on this clonotype: An end of the junction differs from the germline gene, which may be a read error. This chain uses TRBV4-3 with TRBJ2-3; D is unresolved. The CDR3 totals 14 residues. Germline values: CDR1 LGHNA, CDR2 YSLEER. The CDR3 DNA follows: TGCGTCAGCAGCACCGGCCTGAGCACAGATACGCAGTATTTT. Protein product: CVSSTGLSTDTQYF.